This T cell receptor beta chain was sequenced during a study of vaccination and CD4 T cells after COVID-19. For the study at large: The interval from dose two to post-vaccine sampling had a median of about 72 days, and it ranged from 14 to 241. The cells in question were stimulated using overlapping spike peptides derived from SARS-CoV-2, HCoV-NL63, HCoV-OC43 and HCoV-229E. Control wells got either CEFX epitopes, HIV-1 Nef peptides, or no peptide at all.

As to this clonotype: Antigen specificity is unknown.

An Oncomine TCR Beta short-read assay was used to sequence the DNA from cultured CD4+ T cells. MiXCR was run by TCRdb on the PCR reads, yielding one entry per CDR3 protein. The top ten hold approximately 26% of the sample, which has several thousand distinct CDR3 sequences, approximately 48% seen once. Treatment given: approximately nine-day PBMC culture with coronavirus spike peptide pools or control peptides (ViraFEST assay). Pre-COVID-19 pandemic sampling (2011-2018) yielded the unexposed donor's CD4+ T cells. The germline CDR1 and CDR2 sequences are SGHTA and FQGNSA. The CDR3 runs 15 residues. The trim removed 1 base at V and 4 bases at J, leaving 5 bases unmatched.

Material for sequencing was CD4+ T cells from blood, cultured in vitro. The V call is TRBV7-2, the J call TRBJ1-1; TRBD1 agrees at 8 bases. The TCR originated in a human donor in good health. This CDR3 is CASSLVQGAGTEAFF. DNA for the CDR3: TGTGCCAGCAGCTTAGTCCAGGGGGCTGGCACTGAAGCTTTCTTT.